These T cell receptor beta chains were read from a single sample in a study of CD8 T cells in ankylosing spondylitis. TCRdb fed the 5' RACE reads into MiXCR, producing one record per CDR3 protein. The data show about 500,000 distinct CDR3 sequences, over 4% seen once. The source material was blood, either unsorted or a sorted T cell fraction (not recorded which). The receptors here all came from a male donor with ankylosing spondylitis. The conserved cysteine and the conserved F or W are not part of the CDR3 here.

ASRASLGTQY TRBJ2-5 TRBV27 10
ASSLFASALGGYT TRBJ1-2 TRBV7-9 13
AISLGLAGTYYNEQF TRBJ2-1 TRBV10-3 15
AIMDRVRIGNTGELF TRBJ2-2 TRBV10-3 15
ASSVGAGATDTQY TRBJ2-3 TRBV9 13
ASSAHLAGGQETQY TRBJ2-5 TRBV4-1 14
ASSLVPSGRYTDTQY TRBJ2-3 TRBV27 15
ASSQVGASIYEQY TRBJ2-7 TRBV4-2 13
ASSYRGAGYGYT TRBJ1-2 TRBV6-5 12
AKAPGRNTEAF TRBJ1-1 TRBV5-1 11
ATSRGGTGELF TRBJ2-2 TRBV15 11
ASSLRTPYNEQF TRBJ2-1 TRBV7-9 12
SATSGGLSNEQF TRBJ2-1 TRBV20-1 12
CARVWSRRHNSYEQY TRBJ2-7 TRBV20-1 15
ASSSRDYEQF TRBJ2-1 TRBV5-1 10
SAKTGGQETQY TRBJ2-5 TRBV20-1 11
ASSLNGALTDTQY TRBJ2-3 TRBV7-3 13
ASSLDRGQAYEQY TRBJ2-7 TRBV12-3/TRBV12-4 13
SVAGQNSNQPQH TRBJ1-5 TRBV29-1 12
ASRREGNQPQH TRBJ1-5 TRBV6-1 11
ASRAGTSGYNEQF TRBJ2-1 TRBV12-3/TRBV12-4 13
ASSPDRASTDTQY TRBJ2-3 TRBV5-1 13
ATQRDRGYEQY TRBJ2-7 TRBV24-1 11
ASTPQGRYNEQF TRBJ2-1 TRBV6-1 12
ASSVGVGEQF TRBJ2-1 TRBV9 10
ASSLRPLTEAF TRBJ1-1 TRBV7-2 11
ASSSDRGPNYGYT TRBJ1-2 TRBV4-3 13
ASSLRTGDLETQY TRBJ2-5 TRBV5-1 13
ASTGRGSYEQY TRBJ2-7 TRBV12-3/TRBV12-4 11
ASSRVVAAQGGYT TRBJ1-2 TRBV7-2 13
ASSAGASGEFFRVETQY TRBJ2-5 TRBV5-1 17
ASSYSRTSLAGELF TRBJ2-2 TRBV6-2/TRBV6-3 14
ASSPIWEQF TRBJ2-1 TRBV7-9 9
ASSPAEGLARYEQY TRBJ2-7 TRBV7-8 14
ASSFRATGTDTQY TRBJ2-3 TRBV5-1 13
ASINGQGWGEQY TRBJ2-7 TRBV28 12
SARDSQLATQY TRBJ2-3 TRBV20-1 11